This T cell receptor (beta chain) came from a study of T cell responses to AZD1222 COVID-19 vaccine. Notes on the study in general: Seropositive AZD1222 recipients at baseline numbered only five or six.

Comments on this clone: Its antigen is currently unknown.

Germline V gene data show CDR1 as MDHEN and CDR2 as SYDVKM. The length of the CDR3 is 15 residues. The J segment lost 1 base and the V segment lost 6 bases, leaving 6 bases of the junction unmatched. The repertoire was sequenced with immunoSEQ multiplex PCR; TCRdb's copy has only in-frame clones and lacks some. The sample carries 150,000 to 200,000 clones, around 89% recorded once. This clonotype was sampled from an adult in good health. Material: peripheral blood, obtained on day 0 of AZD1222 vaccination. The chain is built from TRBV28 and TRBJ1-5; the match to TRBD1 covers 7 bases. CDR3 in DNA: TGTGCCAGCAGGCGAACAGGGGTCAGCAATCAGCCCCAGCATTTT. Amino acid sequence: CASRRTGVSNQPQHF.